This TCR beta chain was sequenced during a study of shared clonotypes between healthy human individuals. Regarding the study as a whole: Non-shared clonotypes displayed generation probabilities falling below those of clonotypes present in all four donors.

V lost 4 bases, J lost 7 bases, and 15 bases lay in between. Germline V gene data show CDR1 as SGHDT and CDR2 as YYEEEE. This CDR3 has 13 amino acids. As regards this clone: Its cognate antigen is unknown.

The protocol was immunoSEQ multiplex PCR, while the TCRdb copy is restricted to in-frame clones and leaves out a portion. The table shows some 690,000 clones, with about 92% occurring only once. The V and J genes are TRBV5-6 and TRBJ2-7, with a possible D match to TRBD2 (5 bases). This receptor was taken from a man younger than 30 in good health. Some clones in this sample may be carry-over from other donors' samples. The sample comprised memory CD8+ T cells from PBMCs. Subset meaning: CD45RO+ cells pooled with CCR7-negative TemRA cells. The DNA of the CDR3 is TGTGCCAGCAGCCCGCGACTCGGCGGGGAGCAGTACTTC. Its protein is CASSPRLGGEQYF.